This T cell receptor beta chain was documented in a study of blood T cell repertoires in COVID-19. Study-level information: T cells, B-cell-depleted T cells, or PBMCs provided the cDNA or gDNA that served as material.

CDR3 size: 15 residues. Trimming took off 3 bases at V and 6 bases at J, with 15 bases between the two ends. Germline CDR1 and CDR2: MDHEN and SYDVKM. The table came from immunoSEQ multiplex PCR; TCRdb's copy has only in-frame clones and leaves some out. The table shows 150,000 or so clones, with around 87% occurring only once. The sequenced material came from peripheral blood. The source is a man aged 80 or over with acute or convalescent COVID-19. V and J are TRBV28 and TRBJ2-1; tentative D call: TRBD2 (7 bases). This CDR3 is CASSFQRGGLNEQFF. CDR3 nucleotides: TGTGCCAGCAGTTTCCAGAGGGGGGGGCTCAATGAGCAGTTCTTC.